This T cell receptor (beta chain) was retrieved from a study of HIV-infected patients and healthy controls. This clonotype was recorded many times. Each CDR3 protein gets one entry after TCRdb re-called the 5' RACE reads with MiXCR. The sample records about 18,000 distinct CDR3 sequences, around 19% being singletons. This TCR was recovered from a human donor in good health. Material for sequencing was CD8+ T cells from blood.

CDR3 protein: CASSYSTAADHQETQYF. The CDR3 coding sequence is TGTGCCAGCAGTTACTCGACAGCGGCCGATCACCAAGAGACCCAGTACTTC. The genes are TRBV6-2 or TRBV6-3 and TRBJ2-5, with D perhaps given as TRBD1 or TRBD2 (5 bases each). Germline values: CDR1 MNHEY, CDR2 SVGEGT. CDR3 size: 17 residues. V lost 0 bases and J 0 bases, leaving 14 bases between the germline ends.